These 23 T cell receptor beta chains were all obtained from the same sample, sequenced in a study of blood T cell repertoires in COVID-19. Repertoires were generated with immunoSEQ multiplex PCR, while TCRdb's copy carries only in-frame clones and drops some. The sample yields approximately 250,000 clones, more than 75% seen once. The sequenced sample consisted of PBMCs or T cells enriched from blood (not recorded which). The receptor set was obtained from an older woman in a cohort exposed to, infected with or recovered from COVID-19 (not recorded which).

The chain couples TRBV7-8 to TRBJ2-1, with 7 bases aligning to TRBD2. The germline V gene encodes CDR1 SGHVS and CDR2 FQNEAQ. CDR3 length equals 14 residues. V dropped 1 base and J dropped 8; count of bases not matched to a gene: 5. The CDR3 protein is CASSLGLAAYEQFF. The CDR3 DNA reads TGTGCCAGCAGCTTAGGTCTAGCGGCCTATGAGCAGTTCTTC.

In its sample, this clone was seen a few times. The chain's CDR3 is CASGGESSYEQYF. CDR3 coding DNA: TGCGCCAGCGGTGGAGAGAGCTCCTACGAGCAGTACTTC. This chain connects TRBV10-2 to TRBJ2-7; D is unresolved. The germline V gene has CDR1 WSHSY and CDR2 SAAADI. CDR3 size: 13 residues. The V end was cut by 8 bases, the J end by 0 bases, with 11 bases between.

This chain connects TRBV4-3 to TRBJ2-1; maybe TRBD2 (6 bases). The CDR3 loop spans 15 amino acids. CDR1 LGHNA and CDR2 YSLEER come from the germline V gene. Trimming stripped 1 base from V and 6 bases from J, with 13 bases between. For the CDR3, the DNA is TGCGCCAGCAGCCAAGGGGGAGGCCAACCCAATGAGCAGTTCTTC. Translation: CASSQGGGQPNEQFF.

The CDR3: CASSPIRTGGYGYTF. The CDR3 DNA reads as TGCGCCAGCAGTCCAATACGGACAGGCGGCTATGGCTACACCTTC. The chain is built from TRBV5-1 and TRBJ1-2; TRBD1 matches 7 bases. V shed 5 bases and J 4 bases; nucleotides not matched to a gene: 11. In germline, CDR1 is SGHRS, CDR2 YFSETQ. The CDR3 consists of 15 residues.

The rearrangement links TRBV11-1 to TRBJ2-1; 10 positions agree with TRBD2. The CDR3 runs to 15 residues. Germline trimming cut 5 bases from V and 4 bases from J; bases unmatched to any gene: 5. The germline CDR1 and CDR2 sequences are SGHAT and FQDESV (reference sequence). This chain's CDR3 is CASSPRTSGYNEQFF. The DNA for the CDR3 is TGTGCCAGCAGCCCTCGGACTAGCGGATACAATGAGCAGTTCTTC. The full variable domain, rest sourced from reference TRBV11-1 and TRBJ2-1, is EAEVAQSPRYKITEKSQAVAFWCDPISGHATLYWYRQILGQGPELLVQFQDESVVDDSQLPKDRFSAERLKGVDSTLKIQPAELGDSAMYLCASSPRTSGYNEQFFGPGTRLTVL.

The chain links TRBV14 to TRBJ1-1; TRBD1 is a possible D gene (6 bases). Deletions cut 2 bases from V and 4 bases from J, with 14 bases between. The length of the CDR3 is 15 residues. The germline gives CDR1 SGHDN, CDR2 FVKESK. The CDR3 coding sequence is TGTGCCAGCAGCCAAAGGAACAGGGTAGGCACTGAAGCTTTCTTT. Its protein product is CASSQRNRVGTEAFF.

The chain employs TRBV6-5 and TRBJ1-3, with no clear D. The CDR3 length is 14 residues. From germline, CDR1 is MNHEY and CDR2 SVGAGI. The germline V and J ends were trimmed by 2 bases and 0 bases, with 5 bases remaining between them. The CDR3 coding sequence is TGTGCCAGCAGTTACGGGCTCTCTGGAAACACCATATATTTT. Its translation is CASSYGLSGNTIYF.

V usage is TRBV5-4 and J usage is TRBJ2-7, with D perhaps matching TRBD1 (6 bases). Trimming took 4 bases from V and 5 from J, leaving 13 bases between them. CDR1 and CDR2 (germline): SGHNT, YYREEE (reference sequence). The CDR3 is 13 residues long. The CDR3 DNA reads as TGTGCCAGCAGCCTTACAGGGATCAACGAGCAGTACTTC. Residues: CASSLTGINEQYF.

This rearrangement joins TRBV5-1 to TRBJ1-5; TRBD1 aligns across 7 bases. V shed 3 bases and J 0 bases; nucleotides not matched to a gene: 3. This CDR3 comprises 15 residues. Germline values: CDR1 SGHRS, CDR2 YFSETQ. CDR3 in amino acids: CASSSGTVSNQPQHF. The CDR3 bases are TGCGCCAGCAGCTCCGGGACAGTTAGCAATCAGCCCCAGCATTTT.

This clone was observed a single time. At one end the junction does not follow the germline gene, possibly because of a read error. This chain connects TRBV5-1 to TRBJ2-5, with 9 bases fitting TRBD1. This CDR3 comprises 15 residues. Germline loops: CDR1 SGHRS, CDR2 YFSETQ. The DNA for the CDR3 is TGCGCCAGCGGCTTGGGGACAGGGCGAGGAGAGACCCAGTACTTC. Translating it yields CASGLGTGRGETQYF.

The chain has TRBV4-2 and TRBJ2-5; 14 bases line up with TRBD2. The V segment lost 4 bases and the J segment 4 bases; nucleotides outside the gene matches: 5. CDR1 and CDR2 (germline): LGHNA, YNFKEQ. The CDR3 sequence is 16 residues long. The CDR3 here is CASSPGTSGRVETQYF. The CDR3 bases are TGTGCCAGCAGCCCTGGGACTAGCGGGAGAGTAGAGACCCAGTACTTC.

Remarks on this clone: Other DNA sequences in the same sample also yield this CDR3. The CDR3 nucleotides are TGTGCCAGCAGCCGGACAGGGGGCTACGAGCAGTACTTC. Translated, it gives CASSRTGGYEQYF. This rearrangement joins TRBV27 to TRBJ2-7; 10 nucleotides line up with TRBD1. This CDR3 contains 13 residues. The trim removed 6 bases at V and 3 bases at J, leaving 2 bases unmatched. Per germline, CDR1 MNHEY and CDR2 SMNVEV (reference sequence).

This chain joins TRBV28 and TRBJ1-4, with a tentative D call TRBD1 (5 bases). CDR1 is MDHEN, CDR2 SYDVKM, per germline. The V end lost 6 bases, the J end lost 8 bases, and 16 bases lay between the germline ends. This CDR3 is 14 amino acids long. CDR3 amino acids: CASRKQGGEEKLFF. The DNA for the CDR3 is TGTGCCAGCAGAAAGCAGGGCGGGGAGGAAAAACTGTTTTTT.

The CDR3 region is CASSFAAGGSNQPQHF. The CDR3 region has the DNA TGTGCCAGCAGTTTCGCTGCCGGGGGAAGCAATCAGCCCCAGCATTTT. The J gene is TRBJ1-5, the V gene TRBV28; perhaps TRBD1 as D (5 bases). Germline V gene data show CDR1 as MDHEN and CDR2 as SYDVKM. CDR3 size: 16 residues. Trimming removed 3 bases from V and 1 base from J, with 13 bases in between.

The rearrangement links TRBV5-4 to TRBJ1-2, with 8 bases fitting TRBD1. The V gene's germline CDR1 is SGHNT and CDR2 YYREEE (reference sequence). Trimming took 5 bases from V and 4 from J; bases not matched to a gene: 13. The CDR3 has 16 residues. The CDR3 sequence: CASSPPGPGGIYGYTF. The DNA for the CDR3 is TGTGCCAGCAGTCCGCCCGGCCCAGGGGGCATCTATGGCTACACCTTC.

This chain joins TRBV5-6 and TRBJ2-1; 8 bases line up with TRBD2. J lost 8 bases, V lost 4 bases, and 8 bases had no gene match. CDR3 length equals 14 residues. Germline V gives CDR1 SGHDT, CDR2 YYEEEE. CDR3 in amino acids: CASSKREIGDEQFF. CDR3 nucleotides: TGTGCCAGCAGCAAGCGGGAGATCGGCGATGAGCAGTTCTTC.

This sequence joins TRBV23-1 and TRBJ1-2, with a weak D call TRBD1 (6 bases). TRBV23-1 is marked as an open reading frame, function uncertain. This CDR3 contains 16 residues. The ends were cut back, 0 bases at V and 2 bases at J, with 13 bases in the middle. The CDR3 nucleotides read TGCGCCAGCAGTCAATCTCCGGCAGGGGTCAACTATGGCTACACCTTC. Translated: CASSQSPAGVNYGYTF.

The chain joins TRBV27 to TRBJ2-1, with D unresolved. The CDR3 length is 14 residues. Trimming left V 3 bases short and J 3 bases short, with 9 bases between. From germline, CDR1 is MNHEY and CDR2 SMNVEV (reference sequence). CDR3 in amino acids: CASSFGLDYNEQFF. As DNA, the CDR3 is TGTGCCAGCAGTTTCGGCCTAGACTACAATGAGCAGTTCTTC.

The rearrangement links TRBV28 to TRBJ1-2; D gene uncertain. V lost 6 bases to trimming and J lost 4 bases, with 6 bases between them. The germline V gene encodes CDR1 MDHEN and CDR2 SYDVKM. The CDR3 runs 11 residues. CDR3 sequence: CASRAPYGYTF. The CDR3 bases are TGTGCCAGCAGGGCCCCCTATGGCTACACCTTC.

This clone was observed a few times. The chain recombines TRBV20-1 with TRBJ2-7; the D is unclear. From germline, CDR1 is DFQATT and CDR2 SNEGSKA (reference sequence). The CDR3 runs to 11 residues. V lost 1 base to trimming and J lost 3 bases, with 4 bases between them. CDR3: CSARADYEQYF. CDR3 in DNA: TGCAGTGCTAGAGCAGACTACGAGCAGTACTTC.

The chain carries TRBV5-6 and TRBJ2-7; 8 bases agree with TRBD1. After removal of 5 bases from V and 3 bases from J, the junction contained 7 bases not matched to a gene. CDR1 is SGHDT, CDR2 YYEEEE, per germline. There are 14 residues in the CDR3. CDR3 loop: CASRSFGQGYEQYF. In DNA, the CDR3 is TGTGCCAGCAGATCATTCGGACAGGGCTACGAGCAGTACTTC. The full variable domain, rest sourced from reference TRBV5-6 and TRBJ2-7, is DAGVTQSPTHLIKTRGQQVTLRCSPKSGHDTVSWYQQALGQGPQFIFQYYEEEERQRGNFPDRFSGHQFPNYSSELNVNALLLGDSALYLCASRSFGQGYEQYFGPGTRLTVT.

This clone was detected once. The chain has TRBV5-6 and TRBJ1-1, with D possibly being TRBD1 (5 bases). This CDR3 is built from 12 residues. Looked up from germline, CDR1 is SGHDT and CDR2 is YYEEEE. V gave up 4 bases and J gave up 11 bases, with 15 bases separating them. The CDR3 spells CASSTGGDRAFF. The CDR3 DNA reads TGTGCCAGCAGCACAGGAGGGGATCGGGCTTTCTTT.

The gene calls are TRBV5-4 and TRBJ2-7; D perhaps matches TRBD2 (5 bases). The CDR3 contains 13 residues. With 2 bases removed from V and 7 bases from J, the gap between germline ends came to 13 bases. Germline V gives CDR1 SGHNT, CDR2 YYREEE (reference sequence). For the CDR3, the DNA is TGTGCCAGCAGCTTTCCGGGGTCAGAAGAGCAGTACTTC. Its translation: CASSFPGSEEQYF.